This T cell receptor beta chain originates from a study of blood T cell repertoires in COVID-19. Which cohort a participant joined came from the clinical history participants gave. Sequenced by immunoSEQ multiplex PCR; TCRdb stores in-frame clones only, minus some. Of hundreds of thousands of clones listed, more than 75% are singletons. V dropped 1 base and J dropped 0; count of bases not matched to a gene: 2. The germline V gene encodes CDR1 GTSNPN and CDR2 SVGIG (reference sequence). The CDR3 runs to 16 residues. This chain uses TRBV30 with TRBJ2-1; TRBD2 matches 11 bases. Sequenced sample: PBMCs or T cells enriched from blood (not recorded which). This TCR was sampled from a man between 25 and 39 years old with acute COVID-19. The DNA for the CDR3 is TGTGCCTGGAGTGGACTAGCGGGGAGCTCCTACAATGAGCAGTTCTTC. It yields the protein CAWSGLAGSSYNEQFF.